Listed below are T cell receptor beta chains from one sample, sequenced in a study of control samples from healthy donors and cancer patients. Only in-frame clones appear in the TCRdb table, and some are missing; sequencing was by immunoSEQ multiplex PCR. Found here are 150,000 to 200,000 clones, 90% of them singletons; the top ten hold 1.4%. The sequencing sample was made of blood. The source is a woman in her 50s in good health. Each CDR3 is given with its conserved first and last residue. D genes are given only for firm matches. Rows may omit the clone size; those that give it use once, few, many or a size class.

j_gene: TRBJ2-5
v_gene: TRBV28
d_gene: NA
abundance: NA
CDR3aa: CASSVTYTGADQYF
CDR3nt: TGTGCCAGCAGTGTTACGTATACCGGGGCGGACCAGTACTTC

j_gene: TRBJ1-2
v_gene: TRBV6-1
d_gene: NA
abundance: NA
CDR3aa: CASSEAQGHTYGYTF
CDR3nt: TGTGCCAGCAGTGAAGCGCAGGGGCATACCTATGGCTACACCTTC

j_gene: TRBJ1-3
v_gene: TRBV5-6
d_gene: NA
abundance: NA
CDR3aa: CASSLGPGTFLSGNTIYF
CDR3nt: TGTGCCAGCAGCTTGGGGCCAGGGACATTTCTCTCTGGAAACACCATATATTTT

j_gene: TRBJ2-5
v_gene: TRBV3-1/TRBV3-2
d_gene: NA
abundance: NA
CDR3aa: CASSQRGSGSVETQYF
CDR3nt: TGTGCCAGCAGCCAACGGGGTAGCGGATCAGTGGAGACCCAGTACTTC

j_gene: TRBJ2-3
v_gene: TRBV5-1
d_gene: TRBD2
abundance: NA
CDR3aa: CASSPGTSLIYGGSGYTDTQYF
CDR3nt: TGCGCCAGCAGCCCGGGGACTAGTTTAATTTACGGGGGATCGGGGTACACAGATACGCAGTATTTT

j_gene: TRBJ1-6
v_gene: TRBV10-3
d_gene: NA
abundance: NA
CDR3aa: CAISEFAGFTYNSPLHF
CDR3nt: TGTGCCATCAGTGAGTTCGCAGGGTTCACCTATAATTCACCCCTCCACTTT

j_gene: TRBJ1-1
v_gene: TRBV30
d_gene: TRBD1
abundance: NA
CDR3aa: CAWSRQGGTEAFF
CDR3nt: TGTGCCTGGAGTAGACAGGGGGGCACTGAAGCTTTCTTT

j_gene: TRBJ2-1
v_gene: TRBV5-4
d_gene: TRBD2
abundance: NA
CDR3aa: CASSLASGRVNEQFF
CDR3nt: TGTGCCAGCAGCTTGGCTAGCGGGAGAGTTAATGAGCAGTTCTTC

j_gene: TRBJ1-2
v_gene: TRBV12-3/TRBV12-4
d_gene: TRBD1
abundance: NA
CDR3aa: CATTTLQGDGYTF
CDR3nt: TGTGCCACCACTACTTTACAGGGGGATGGCTACACCTTC

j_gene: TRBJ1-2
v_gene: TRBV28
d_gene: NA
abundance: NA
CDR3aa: CASRLQAFYGYTF
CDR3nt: TGTGCCAGCAGGTTACAGGCCTTCTATGGCTACACCTTC

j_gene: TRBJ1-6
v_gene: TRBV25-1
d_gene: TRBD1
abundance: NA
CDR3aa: CASSAGGPSSYNSPLHF
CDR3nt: TGTGCCAGCAGCGCAGGGGGCCCAAGCTCCTATAATTCACCCCTCCACTTT

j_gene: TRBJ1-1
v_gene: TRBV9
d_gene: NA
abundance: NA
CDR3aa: CASSVGYPGTEAFF
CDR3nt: TGTGCCAGCAGCGTAGGCTATCCGGGCACTGAAGCTTTCTTT

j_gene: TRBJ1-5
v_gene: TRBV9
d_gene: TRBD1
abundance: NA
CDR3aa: CASSADRAWGPQHF
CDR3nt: TGTGCCAGCAGCGCCGACAGGGCTTGGGGGCCCCAGCATTTT

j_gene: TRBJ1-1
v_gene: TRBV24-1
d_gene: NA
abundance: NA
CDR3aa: CATSAYTGRTEAFF
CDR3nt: TGTGCCACCAGTGCCTATACAGGCCGAACTGAAGCTTTCTTT

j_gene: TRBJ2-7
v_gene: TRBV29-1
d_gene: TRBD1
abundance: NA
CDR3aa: CSVGGQVGGEQYF
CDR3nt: TGCAGCGTTGGGGGACAGGTTGGGGGCGAGCAGTACTTC

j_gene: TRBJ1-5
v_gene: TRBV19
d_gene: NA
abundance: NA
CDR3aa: CASSIAGPWSNQPQHF
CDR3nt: TGTGCCAGTAGTATAGCTGGCCCTTGGAGCAATCAGCCCCAGCATTTT

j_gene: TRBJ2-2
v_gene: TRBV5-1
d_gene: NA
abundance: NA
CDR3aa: CASSPVLTGELFF
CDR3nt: TGCGCCAGCAGCCCGGTCCTCACCGGGGAGCTGTTTTTT

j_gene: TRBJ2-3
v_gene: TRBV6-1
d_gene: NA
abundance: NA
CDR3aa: CASSKLGDTQYF
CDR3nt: TGTGCCAGCAGTAAACTGGGAGATACGCAGTATTTT

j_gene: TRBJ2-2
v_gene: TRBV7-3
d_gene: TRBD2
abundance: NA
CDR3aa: CASSLSGLAGFTGELFF
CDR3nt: TGTGCCAGCAGCCTCTCGGGACTAGCGGGATTCACCGGGGAGCTGTTTTTT

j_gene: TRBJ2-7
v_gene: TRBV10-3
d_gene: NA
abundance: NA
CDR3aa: CAISPTGTHPEQYF
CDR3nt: TGTGCCATCAGTCCGACCGGGACTCACCCCGAGCAGTACTTC

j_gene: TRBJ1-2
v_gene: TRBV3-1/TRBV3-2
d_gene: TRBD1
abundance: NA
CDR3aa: CASRATGAYGYTF
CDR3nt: TGTGCCAGCAGGGCGACAGGGGCCTATGGCTACACCTTC

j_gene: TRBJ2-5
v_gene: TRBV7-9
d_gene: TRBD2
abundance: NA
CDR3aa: CASSRTSKETQYF
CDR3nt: TGTGCCAGCAGCCGGACTAGCAAAGAGACCCAGTACTTC

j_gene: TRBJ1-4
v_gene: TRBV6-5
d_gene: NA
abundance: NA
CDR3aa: CASSYGGPIGKLFF
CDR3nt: TGTGCCAGCAGTTACGGGGGACCTATAGGAAAACTGTTTTTT

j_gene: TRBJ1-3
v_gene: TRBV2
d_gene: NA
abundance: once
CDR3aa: CASSEGGVWGNTIYF
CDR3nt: TGTGCCAGCAGTGAAGGCGGGGTATGGGGAAACACCATATATTTT

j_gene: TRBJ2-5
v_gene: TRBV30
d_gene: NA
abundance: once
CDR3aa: CAWGEETQYF
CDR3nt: TGTGCCTGGGGCGAAGAGACCCAGTACTTC

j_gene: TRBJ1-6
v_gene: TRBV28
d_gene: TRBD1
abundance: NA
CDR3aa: CASSFTPGDRDNSPLHF
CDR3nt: TGTGCCAGCAGTTTTACCCCCGGGGACAGGGACAATTCACCCCTCCACTTT

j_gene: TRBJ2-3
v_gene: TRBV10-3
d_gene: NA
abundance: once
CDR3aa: CAISPRADTQYF
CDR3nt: TGTGCCATCAGCCCTAGGGCAGATACGCAGTATTTT

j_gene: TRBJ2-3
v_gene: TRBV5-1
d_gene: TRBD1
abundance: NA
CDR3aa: CASSFPMNTGGRTDTQYF
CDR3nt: TGCGCCAGCAGCTTCCCCATGAATACAGGGGGCCGCACAGATACGCAGTATTTT

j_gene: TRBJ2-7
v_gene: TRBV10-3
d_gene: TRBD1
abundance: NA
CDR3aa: CAISDLGTGGYEQYF
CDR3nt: TGTGCCATCAGTGATCTTGGGACAGGGGGCTACGAGCAGTACTTC

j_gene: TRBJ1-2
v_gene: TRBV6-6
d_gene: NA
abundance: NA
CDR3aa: CASSPGASVGSIYGYTF
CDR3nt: TGTGCCAGCAGTCCCGGCGCGTCTGTCGGATCTATATATGGCTACACCTTC

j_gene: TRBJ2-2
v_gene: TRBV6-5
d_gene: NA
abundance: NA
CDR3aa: CASSRYRTGELFF
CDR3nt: TGTGCCAGCAGTAGGTACCGCACCGGGGAGCTGTTTTTT

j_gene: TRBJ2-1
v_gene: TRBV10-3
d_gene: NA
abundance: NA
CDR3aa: CAISLPNNNEQFF
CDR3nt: TGTGCCATCAGCCTCCCAAACAACAATGAGCAGTTCTTC

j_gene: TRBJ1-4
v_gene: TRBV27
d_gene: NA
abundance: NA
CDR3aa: CASSLSDRGSEKLFF
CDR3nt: TGTGCCAGCAGTTTATCGGATAGAGGCTCTGAAAAACTGTTTTTT

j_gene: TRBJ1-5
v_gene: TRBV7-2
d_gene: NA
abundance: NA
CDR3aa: CASSVAYTPGGNQPQHF
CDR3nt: TGTGCCAGCAGCGTAGCGTATACACCCGGGGGCAATCAGCCCCAGCATTTT

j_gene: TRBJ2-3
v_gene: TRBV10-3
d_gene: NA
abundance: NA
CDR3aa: CAISTQGGQNTDTQYF
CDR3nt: TGTGCCATCAGTACTCAAGGGGGGCAGAACACAGATACGCAGTATTTT

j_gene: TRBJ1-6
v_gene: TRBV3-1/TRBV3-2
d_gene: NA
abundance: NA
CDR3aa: CASSQWVGQALSNSPLHF
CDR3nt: TGTGCCAGCAGCCAATGGGTTGGCCAGGCCCTCTCTAATTCACCCCTCCACTTT

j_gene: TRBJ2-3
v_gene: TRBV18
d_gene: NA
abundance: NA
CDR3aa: CASSPGTDTQYF
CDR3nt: TGTGCCAGCTCACCAGGAACAGATACGCAGTATTTT

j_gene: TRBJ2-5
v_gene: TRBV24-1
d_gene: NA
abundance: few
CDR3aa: CATTDAPAKETQYF
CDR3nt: TGTGCCACTACAGATGCACCAGCTAAAGAGACCCAGTACTTC

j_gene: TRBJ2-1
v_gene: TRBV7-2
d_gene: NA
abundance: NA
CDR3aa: CASSFHNEQFF
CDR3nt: TGTGCCAGCAGCTTCCACAATGAGCAGTTCTTC

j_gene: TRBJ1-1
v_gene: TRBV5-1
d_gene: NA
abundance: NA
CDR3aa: CASSLSGSREAFF
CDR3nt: TGCGCCAGCAGCTTGTCTGGGAGTCGGGAAGCTTTCTTT

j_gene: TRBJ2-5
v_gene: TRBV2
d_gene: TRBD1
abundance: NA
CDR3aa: CASSDLSGAGRGKDTQYF
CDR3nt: TGTGCCAGCAGTGATCTCTCGGGTGCGGGCAGGGGGAAAGATACCCAGTACTTC

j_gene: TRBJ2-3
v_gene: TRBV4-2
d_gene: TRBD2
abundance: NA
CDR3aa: CASSQVSGEGLTDTQYF
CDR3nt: TGTGCCAGCAGCCAAGTTTCGGGGGAGGGCCTAACAGATACGCAGTATTTT

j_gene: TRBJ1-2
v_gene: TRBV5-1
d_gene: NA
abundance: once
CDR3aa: CASSLEQGSLGGYTF
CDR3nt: TGCGCCAGCAGCTTGGAGCAGGGGAGTCTCGGTGGCTACACCTTC

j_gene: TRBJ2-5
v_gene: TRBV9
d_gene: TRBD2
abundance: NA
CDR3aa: CASSVGAGEIPETQYF
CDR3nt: TGTGCCAGCAGCGTAGGGGCGGGGGAGATCCCAGAGACCCAGTACTTC

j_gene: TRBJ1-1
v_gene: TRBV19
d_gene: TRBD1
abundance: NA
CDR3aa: CASSLVTGRQAFF
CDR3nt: TGTGCCAGTAGTCTTGTGACAGGGCGCCAAGCTTTCTTT

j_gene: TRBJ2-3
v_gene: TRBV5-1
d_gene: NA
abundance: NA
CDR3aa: CASSSAEVGFTDTQYF
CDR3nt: TGCGCCAGCAGCTCCGCGGAGGTGGGATTCACAGATACGCAGTATTTT

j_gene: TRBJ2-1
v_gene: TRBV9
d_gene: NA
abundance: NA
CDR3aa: CASSVEVNNEQFF
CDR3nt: TGTGCCAGCAGCGTAGAAGTTAACAATGAGCAGTTCTTC

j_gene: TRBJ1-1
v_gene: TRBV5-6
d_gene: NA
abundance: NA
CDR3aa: CASSLGPSMPTEAFF
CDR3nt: TGTGCCAGCAGCTTGGGGCCATCTATGCCCACTGAAGCTTTCTTT

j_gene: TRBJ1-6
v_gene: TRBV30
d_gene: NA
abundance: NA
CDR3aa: CAWSITAVSLHF
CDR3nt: TGTGCCTGGAGTATAACGGCCGTCTCCCTCCACTTT

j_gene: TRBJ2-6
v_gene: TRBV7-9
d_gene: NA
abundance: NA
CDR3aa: CASSPRGGGANVLTF
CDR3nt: TGTGCCAGCAGTCCTCGGGGAGGTGGGGCCAACGTCCTGACTTTC